This TCR beta chain was documented in a study of CD4 T cells in relation to SARS-CoV-2 and coronaviruses. Germline values: CDR1 KGHDR, CDR2 SFDVKD. The V segment lost 6 bases and the J segment 2 bases; nucleotides outside the gene matches: 3. This CDR3 region has 15 residues. Notes on this clone: No antigen is known for it.

Method: immunoSEQ multiplex PCR; TCRdb's copy keeps in-frame clones and lacks some. Among more than 15,000 clones listed, around three quarters were seen once. The unexposed donors gave CD4+ T cells in about 2011-2018, prior to COVID-19. After ten to eleven days of culture, CD4+ T cells were isolated. Testing used SARS-CoV-2 S/N and four cold-coronavirus spikes on unexposed-donor CD4+ T cells, cells permitting. The sequence came from a human donor in good health. Material for sequencing was CD4+ T cells from PBMCs, cultured in vitro. The chain joins TRBV24-1 to TRBJ2-5; 12 bases are a match to TRBD2. The CDR3 here is CATSPGLAGQETQYF. CDR3 DNA: TGTGCCACCAGTCCCGGACTAGCGGGACAAGAGACCCAGTACTTC.